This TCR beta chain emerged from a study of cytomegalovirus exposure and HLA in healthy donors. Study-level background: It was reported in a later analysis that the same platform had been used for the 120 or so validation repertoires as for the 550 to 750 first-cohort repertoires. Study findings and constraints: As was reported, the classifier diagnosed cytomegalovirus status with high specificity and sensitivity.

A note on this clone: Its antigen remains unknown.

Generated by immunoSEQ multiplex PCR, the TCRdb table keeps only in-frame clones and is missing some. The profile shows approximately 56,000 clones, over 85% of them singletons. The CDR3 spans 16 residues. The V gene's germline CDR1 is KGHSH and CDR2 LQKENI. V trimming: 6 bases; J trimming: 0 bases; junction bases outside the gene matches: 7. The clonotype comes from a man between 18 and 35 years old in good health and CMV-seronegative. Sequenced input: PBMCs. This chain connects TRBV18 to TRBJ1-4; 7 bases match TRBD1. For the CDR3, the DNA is TGTGCCAGCTCGGGTGGGACAGCAGCAACTAATGAAAAACTGTTTTTT. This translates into CASSGGTAATNEKLFF.